This T cell receptor (beta chain) came from a study of T-cell memory formation after mild COVID-19. Overall study: Clustering of TCRs was largely donor specific.

Study findings and constraints: Some responding clones appeared in pre-infection memory, suggesting cross-reactive memory joined.

The CDR3 is 19 residues long. V lost 1 base, J lost 2 bases, and 27 bases lay in between. The germline V gene encodes CDR1 SQVTM and CDR2 ANQGSEA. TCRdb independently ran MiXCR on the 5' RACE reads; one entry per CDR3 protein. The data hold fewer than 500,000 distinct CDR3 sequences, with around 27% observed a single time. This clonotype came up a few times. Its antigen is not known. The V and J genes are TRBV29-1 and TRBJ2-7, with D maybe TRBD1 (5 bases). The specimen was PBMCs or a T cell subset sorted from them (not recorded which). The origin of this receptor is an adult woman who had mild COVID-19 (a few samples of this study predate the infection). Cell type and time point are not known. CDR3 sequence reads: CSVEGPPQQGTRTPYEQYF. DNA of the CDR3: TGCAGCGTTGAAGGCCCCCCTCAGCAGGGAACGCGGACCCCCTACGAGCAGTACTTC.